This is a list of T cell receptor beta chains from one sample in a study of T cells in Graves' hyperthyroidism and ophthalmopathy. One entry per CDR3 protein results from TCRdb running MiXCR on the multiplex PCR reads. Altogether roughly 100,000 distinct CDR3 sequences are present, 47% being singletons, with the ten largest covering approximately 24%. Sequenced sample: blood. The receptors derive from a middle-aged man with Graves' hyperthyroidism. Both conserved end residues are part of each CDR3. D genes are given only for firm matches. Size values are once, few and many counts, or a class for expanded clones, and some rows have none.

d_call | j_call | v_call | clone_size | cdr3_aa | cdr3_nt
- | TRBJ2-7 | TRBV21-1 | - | CASSKTGTAGTIYEQYF | TGTGCCAGCAGCAAAACGGGGACGGCCGGGACCATCTACGAGCAGTACTTC
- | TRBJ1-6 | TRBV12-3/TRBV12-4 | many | CASSPGTSGHSPLHF | TGTGCCAGCAGTCCCGGGACATCGGGTCATTCACCCCTCCACTTT
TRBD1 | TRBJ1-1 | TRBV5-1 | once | CASSLAPPGETGMSAFF | TGCGCCAGCAGCTTGGCACCGCCCGGAGAGACAGGGATGTCGGCTTTCTTT
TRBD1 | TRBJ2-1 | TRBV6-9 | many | CASSSPLDRGNEQFF | TGTGCCAGCAGTTCCCCTTTGGACAGGGGCAATGAGCAGTTCTTC
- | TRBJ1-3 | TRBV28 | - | CASSTGGNTIYF | TGTGCCAGCTCGACTGGAGGAAACACCATATATTTT
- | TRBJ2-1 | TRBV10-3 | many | CAIKQDGASRNEQFF | TGTGCCATCAAGCAGGACGGGGCCTCCCGTAATGAGCAGTTCTTC
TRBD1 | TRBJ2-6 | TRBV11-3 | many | CASSSSGTGLAGANVLTF | TGTGCCAGCAGCTCCTCCGGGACAGGGTTAGCTGGGGCCAACGTCCTGACTTTC
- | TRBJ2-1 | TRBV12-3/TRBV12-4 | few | CASSFPHGRASYNEQFF | TGTGCCAGCAGTTTTCCCCACGGCCGGGCATCCTACAATGAGCAGTTCTTC
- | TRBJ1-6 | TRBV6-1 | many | CASSGRSQNNSPLHF | TGTGCCAGCAGTGGGAGGAGCCAAAATAATTCACCCCTCCACTTT
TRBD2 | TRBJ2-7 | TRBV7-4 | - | CASSLVGTSGWNSYEQYF | TGTGCCAGCAGCTTAGTTGGGACTAGCGGGTGGAACTCCTACGAGCAGTACTTC
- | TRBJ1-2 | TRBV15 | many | CATREGWPGEDGYTF | TGTGCCACCAGAGAAGGTTGGCCGGGGGAGGATGGCTACACCTTC
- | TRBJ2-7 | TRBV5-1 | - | CASSLGHRTVYEQYF | TGCGCCAGCAGCTTGGGGCACAGGACAGTTTACGAGCAGTATTTC
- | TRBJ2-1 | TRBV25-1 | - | CASSARAWTPSSYNEQFF | TGTGCCAGCAGTGCTAGGGCCTGGACTCCTAGCTCCTACAATGAGCAGTTCTTC
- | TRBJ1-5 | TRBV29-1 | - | CSVEVAGPGLYQPQHF | TGCAGCGTTGAAGTAGCGGGACCAGGGCTCTATCAGCCCCAGCATTTT
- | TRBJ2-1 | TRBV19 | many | CASSTRDWIYNEQFF | TGTGCCAGTAGTACGCGGGACTGGATTTACAATGAGCAGTTCTTC
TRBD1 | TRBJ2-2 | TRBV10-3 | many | CAISALGQGATGELFF | TGTGCCATCAGTGCGTTGGGACAGGGGGCCACCGGGGAGCTGTTTTTT
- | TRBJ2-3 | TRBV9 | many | CASSKWTVSTDTQYF | TGTGCCAGCAGCAAGTGGACAGTTAGCACAGATACGCAGTATTTT
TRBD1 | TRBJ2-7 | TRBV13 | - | CASSASGTAYEQYF | TGTGCCAGCAGCGCATCCGGGACAGCCTACGAGCAGTACTTC
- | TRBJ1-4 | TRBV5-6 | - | CASSLDGPFEKLFF | TGTGCCAGCAGCTTGGATGGGCCTTTTGAAAAACTGTTTTTT
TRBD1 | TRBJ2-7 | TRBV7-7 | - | CASSPGGQGYEQYF | TGTGCTAGCAGCCCAGGGGGACAGGGATACGAGCAGTACTTC
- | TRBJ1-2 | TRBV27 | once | CASSGLAGYGYTF | TGTGCCAGCAGTGGACTAGCAGGCTATGGCTACACCTTC
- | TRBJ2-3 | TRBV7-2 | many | CASWLGRGVQDTQYF | TGTGCCAGCTGGCTTGGGCGGGGTGTTCAAGATACGCAGTATTTT
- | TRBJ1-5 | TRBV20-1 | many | CSARDRGNQPQHF | TGCAGTGCTAGAGATCGGGGGAATCAGCCCCAGCATTTT
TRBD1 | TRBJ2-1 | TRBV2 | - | CASRHRAGGKEQFF | TGTGCCAGCAGACACAGGGCAGGGGGCAAAGAGCAGTTCTTC
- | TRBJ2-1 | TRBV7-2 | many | CASSFGGRYNEQFF | TGTGCCAGCAGCTTCGGCGGCAGGTACAATGAGCAGTTCTTC
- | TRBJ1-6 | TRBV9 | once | CASSPRSGGYNSPLHF | TGTGCCAGCAGCCCCCGGTCAGGAGGATATAATTCACCCCTCCACTTT
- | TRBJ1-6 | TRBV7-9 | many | CASSLEFRSSPQKNSPLHF | TGTGCCAGCAGCTTAGAGTTTCGGTCGTCACCCCAGAAAAATTCACCCCTCCACTTT
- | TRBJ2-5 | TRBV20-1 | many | CSAHARLEETQYF | TGCAGTGCCCACGCGCGACTGGAAGAGACCCAGTACTTC
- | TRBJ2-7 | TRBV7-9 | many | CASSLSLAPTYEQYF | TGTGCCAGCAGCTTAAGTTTAGCGCCTACCTACGAGCAGTACTTC
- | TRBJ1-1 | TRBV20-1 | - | CSASVGLGTEAFF | TGCAGTGCCTCGGTCGGGTTGGGGACTGAAGCTTTCTTT
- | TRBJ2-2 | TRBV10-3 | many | CAISESGGRDTGELFF | TGTGCCATCAGTGAGAGTGGGGGGCGGGACACCGGGGAGCTGTTTTTT
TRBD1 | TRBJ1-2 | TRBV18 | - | CASSPGQALNNYGYTF | TGTGCCAGCTCACCCGGACAGGCGCTCAATAACTATGGCTACACCTTC
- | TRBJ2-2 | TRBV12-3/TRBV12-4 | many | CASSFDRNTGELFF | TGTGCCAGCAGTTTCGACAGGAACACCGGGGAGCTGTTTTTT
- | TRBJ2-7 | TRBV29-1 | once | CSGGTGTHEQYF | TGCAGCGGCGGAACCGGGACCCACGAGCAGTACTTC
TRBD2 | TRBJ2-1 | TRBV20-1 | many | CSARAGLAGEFNEQFF | TGCAGTGCTAGAGCGGGACTAGCGGGAGAATTCAATGAGCAGTTCTTC
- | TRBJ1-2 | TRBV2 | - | CASSEAGYYGYTF | TGTGCCAGCAGTGAAGCAGGGTACTATGGCTACACCTTC
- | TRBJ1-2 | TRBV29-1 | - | CSVAGTSGYTF | TGCAGCGTGGCCGGGACTAGCGGCTACACCTTC
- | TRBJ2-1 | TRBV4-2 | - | CASSQRSGNEQFF | TGTGCCAGCAGCCAACGATCGGGGAATGAGCAGTTCTTC
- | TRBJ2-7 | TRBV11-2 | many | CASSFLTGNYEQYF | TGTGCCAGCAGCTTTCTTACCGGAAACTACGAGCAGTACTTC
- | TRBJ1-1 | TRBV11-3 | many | CASSQRGSDEAFF | TGTGCCAGCAGCCAGAGGGGGAGCGATGAAGCTTTCTTT
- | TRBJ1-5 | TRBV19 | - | CASSVKGNQPQHF | TGCGCCAGTAGTGTTAAAGGCAATCAGCCCCAGCATTTT
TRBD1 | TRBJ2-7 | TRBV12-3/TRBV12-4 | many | CASSLKFGTGPYEQYF | TGTGCCAGCAGTTTAAAGTTCGGGACAGGGCCGTACGAGCAGTACTTC
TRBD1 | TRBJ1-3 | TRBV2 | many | CASSERGQASGNTIYF | TGTGCCAGCAGTGAACGGGGACAGGCCTCTGGAAACACCATATATTTT
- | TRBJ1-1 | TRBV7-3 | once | CASCLGGVTEAFF | TGTGCCAGCTGCTTAGGTGGTGTCACTGAAGCTTTCTTT
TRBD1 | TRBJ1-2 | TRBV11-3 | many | CASSPTGGGSRYTF | TGTGCCAGCAGCCCTACAGGGGGCGGTTCGCGCTACACCTTC
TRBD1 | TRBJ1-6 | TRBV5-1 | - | CASSLGTGTTPPHF | TGCGCCAGCAGCTTGGGGACAGGGACAACACCCCCCCACTTT
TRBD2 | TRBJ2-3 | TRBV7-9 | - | CASSSLAGGGFEQYF | TGTGCCAGCAGTTCACTAGCGGGGGGCGGTTTTGAGCAGTATTTT
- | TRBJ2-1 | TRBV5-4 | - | CASSLSGGPSGSSYNEQFF | TGTGCCAGCAGCTTGTCTGGGGGCCCTAGCGGAAGCTCCTACAATGAGCAGTTCTTC
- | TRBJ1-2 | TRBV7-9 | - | CPSSWEDRDYGCTF | -
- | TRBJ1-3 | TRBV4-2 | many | CASSLRHEGRGNTIYF | TGTGCCAGCAGCCTTCGTCACGAGGGGCGAGGAAACACCATATATTTT
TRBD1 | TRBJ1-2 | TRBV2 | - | CASTGTGGYTF | TGTGCCAGCACCGGGACAGGGGGCTACACCTTC
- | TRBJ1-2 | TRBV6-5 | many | CASSYRGEGYGYTF | TGTGCCAGCAGCTACCGAGGGGAAGGGTATGGCTACACCTTC
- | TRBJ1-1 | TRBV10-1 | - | CASGQMNTEAFF | TGCGCCAGTGGACAGATGAACACTGAAGCTTTCTTT
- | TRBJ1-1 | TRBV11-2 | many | CASSSTSGNTEAFF | TGTGCCAGCAGCTCCACGTCAGGGAACACTGAAGCTTTCTTT